A selection of T cell receptor beta chains follows, all from one sample in a study of T cell repertoires in cytomegalovirus infection. TCRdb ran MiXCR on the reads and lists one entry per CDR3 protein. Altogether about a million distinct CDR3 sequences are present, approximately 31% being singletons, with the ten largest covering around 15%. Which antigens these TCRs recognize remains unknown. Here the sequenced sample was cultured CD8+ T cells from PBMCs, taken from culture after CMV antigen stimulation. The receptors shown here come from a human donor in good health (CMV status not recorded). Some clones in this sample may be carry-over from other donors' samples. Both conserved end residues are part of each CDR3. The D gene is left open where the match is weak. Only part of the rows carry a size: once, few, many, or a class if the clone is expanded.

size	V	J	D	DNA	CDR3
few	TRBV7-9	TRBJ2-1	-	TGTGCCAGCAGCCGTCGGGTGGGAAGCTCCTACAATGAGCAGTTCTTC	CASSRRVGSSYNEQFF
few	TRBV7-8	TRBJ2-7	-	TGTGCCAGCAGCACCTCCAGGGGCGGCTACGAGCAGTACTTC	CASSTSRGGYEQYF
-	TRBV7-9	TRBJ2-7	-	TGTGCCAGCAGCTGGACAGAGTTCTACGAGCAGTACTTC	CASSWTEFYEQYF
few	TRBV27	TRBJ1-2	TRBD1	TGTGCCAGCGCCATAATCGGGGACAGCTATGGCTACACCTTC	CASAIIGDSYGYTF
-	TRBV11-3	TRBJ2-1	-	TGTGCCAGCAGCTTGTATGGGGCAGTCCACAATGAGCAGTTCTTC	CASSLYGAVHNEQFF
many	TRBV5-6	TRBJ1-1	-	TGTGCCAGCAGCCAGGTTGACACTGAAGCTTTCTTT	CASSQVDTEAFF
-	TRBV7-6	TRBJ1-2	TRBD1	TGTGCCAGCAGAGCACAGGGGACAACGATAAACTATGGCTACACCTTC	CASRAQGTTINYGYTF
few	TRBV7-2	TRBJ1-1	-	TGTGCCAGCAGCGCTCAGGGGACAATCATGAACACTGAAGCTTTCTTT	CASSAQGTIMNTEAFF
-	TRBV7-2	TRBJ2-7	-	TGTGCCAGCAGCTTAGCCCCGCAGACCTACGAGCAGTACTTC	CASSLAPQTYEQYF
-	TRBV19	TRBJ2-3	TRBD2	TGTGCCAGTAGTATAGGACTAGCTGTCTTATCAGATACGCAGTATTTT	CASSIGLAVLSDTQYF
-	TRBV19	TRBJ1-1	-	TGTGCCAGTAGTCCGACGCCAGGGATGAACACTGAAGCTTTCTTT	CASSPTPGMNTEAFF
once	TRBV5-5	TRBJ2-1	-	TGTGCCAGCAGCTCCTTGGGGGGCCAATACAATAAGCAGTTCTTC	CASSSLGGQYNKQFF
few	TRBV29-1	TRBJ2-5	TRBD2	TGCAGCGTTGAAACTAGCGGGGACCAAGAGACCCAGTACTTC	CSVETSGDQETQYF
-	TRBV5-3	TRBJ1-4	TRBD1	TGTGCCAGCAGCTTGGGACAGGGAGGGAAACTGTTTTTT	CASSLGQGGKLFF
few	TRBV6-5	TRBJ2-5	-	TGTGCCAGCAGTTACTCAATTGCCGGGGGAGAGACCCAGTACTTC	CASSYSIAGGETQYF
-	TRBV12-3/TRBV12-4	TRBJ2-5	-	TGTGCCAGCAGTTTACAACCTCAAGAGACCCAGTACTTC	CASSLQPQETQYF
-	TRBV12-3/TRBV12-4	TRBJ2-7	-	TGTGCCAGCAGTTCAGTGATATACGAGACGAGGTACTTC	CASSSVIYETRYF
-	TRBV7-6	TRBJ1-2	TRBD1	TGTGCCAGCAGCTTAAAAGGAGGGGGCGCGATTAACTATGGCTACACCTTC	CASSLKGGGAINYGYTF
-	TRBV11-2	TRBJ2-5	-	TGTGCCAGCACCGGACACATTCAAGAGACCCAGTACTTC	CASTGHIQETQYF
-	TRBV2	TRBJ2-1	-	TGTGCCAGCAGTGACCTAGAGACCAATGAGCAGTTCTTC	CASSDLETNEQFF